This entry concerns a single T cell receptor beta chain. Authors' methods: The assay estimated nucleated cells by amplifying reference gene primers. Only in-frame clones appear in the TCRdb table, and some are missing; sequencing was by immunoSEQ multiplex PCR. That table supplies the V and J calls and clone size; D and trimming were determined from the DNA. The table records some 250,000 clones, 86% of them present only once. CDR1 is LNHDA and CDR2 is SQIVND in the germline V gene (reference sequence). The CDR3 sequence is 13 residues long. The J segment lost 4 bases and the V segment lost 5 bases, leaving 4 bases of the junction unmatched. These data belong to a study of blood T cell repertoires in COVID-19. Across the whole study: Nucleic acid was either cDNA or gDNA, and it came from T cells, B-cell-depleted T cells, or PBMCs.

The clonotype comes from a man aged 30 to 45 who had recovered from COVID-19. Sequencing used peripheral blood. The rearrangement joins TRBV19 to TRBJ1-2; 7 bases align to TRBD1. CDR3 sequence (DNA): TGTGCCAGTAGTCCGGACAGGTCCTATGGCTACACCTTC. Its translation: CASSPDRSYGYTF.